The 17 T cell receptor beta chains in this list originate from one sample, sequenced in a study of cytomegalovirus exposure and HLA in healthy donors (dated by TCRdb to the late 2010s). The library was produced with the immunoSEQ multiplex PCR assay. A mixture of 60 forward primers for TCR Vbeta segments and 13 reverse primers for TCR Jbeta segments was used in the multiplex PCR. The table was pulled from immuneACCESS by TCRdb, which kept in-frame rearrangements only. Such tables lose some clones; where checked, under half of the loss comes from unresolved V genes, and the rest has no known cause. This sample is represented by approximately 110,000 clones; roughly 74% of them were singletons. The top ten clones comprise approximately 3.9% of the sample. Sequenced sample: PBMCs. These receptors came from a woman aged 50 to 60 in good health and CMV-seropositive.

The V gene is TRBV19, the J gene TRBJ1-2; 9 bases line up with TRBD1. Germline CDR1 LNHDA, CDR2 SQIVND (reference sequence). J gave up 5 bases and V 7 bases, and 8 bases lay outside the gene matches. CDR3 length: 14 amino acids. CDR3 nucleotides: TGTGCCAGTAATCCGGCCGGGACAGGGTATGGCTACACCTTC. It encodes CASNPAGTGYGYTF. The variable domain in full, with the rest retrieved from reference TRBV19 and TRBJ1-2, is DGGITQSPKYLFRKEGQNVTLSCEQNLNHDAMYWYRQDPGQGLRLIYYSQIVNDFQKGDIAEGYSVSREKKESFPLTVTSAQKNPTAFYLCASNPAGTGYGYTFGSGTRLTVV.

The J gene is TRBJ2-3, the V gene TRBV30; the match to TRBD2 covers 9 bases. The V gene's germline CDR1 is GTSNPN and CDR2 SVGIG (reference sequence). The CDR3 runs to 17 residues. Trimming removed 0 bases from V and 3 bases from J; junction bases left unmatched: 10. CDR3 sequence reads: CAWSVVASGVRTDTQYF. The CDR3 bases are TGTGCCTGGAGTGTAGTGGCTAGCGGGGTAAGGACAGATACGCAGTATTTT.

This clone has more than one count but fewer than ten. The chain carries TRBV5-4 and TRBJ1-6, with TRBD1 identical over 7 bases. CDR3 length: 15 amino acids. Germline trimming cut 2 bases from V and 7 bases from J; bases unmatched to any gene: 6. In germline, CDR1 is SGHNT, CDR2 YYREEE (reference sequence). CDR3 region: CASSLGQDKNSPLHF. The CDR3 region has the DNA TGTGCCAGCAGCTTAGGACAGGATAAGAATTCACCCCTCCACTTT.

This clone was picked up a small number of times. The rearrangement joins TRBV30 to TRBJ1-6; no definite D call. Looked up from germline, CDR1 is GTSNPN and CDR2 is SVGIG (reference sequence). The CDR3 spans 14 residues. V was cut by 0 bases and J by 9 bases, with 12 bases left in between. CDR3 DNA: TGTGCCTGGAGTGTACGTCGGGTTTTTTCACCCCTCCACTTT. The encoded protein is CAWSVRRVFSPLHF.

The J gene is TRBJ2-3, the V gene TRBV4-3, with D maybe TRBD2 (7 bases). V was shortened by 4 bases and J by 1 base, with 12 bases between the two germline ends. Germline V gene data show CDR1 as LGHNA and CDR2 as YSLEER. CDR3 size: 15 residues. In DNA form, the CDR3 reads TGCGCCAGCAGCCCGGGAGGACAGCGCACAGATACGCAGTATTTT. Its protein is CASSPGGQRTDTQYF.

This clone was detected a few times. CDR3 nucleotide sequence: TGTGCCAGCTCACCAGTGCAGGGCGACGAGCAGTACTTC. Its translation is CASSPVQGDEQYF. This chain links TRBV18 with TRBJ2-7; possible D gene TRBD1, 5 bases. This CDR3 is 13 amino acids long. V was trimmed by 2 bases and J by 5 bases, leaving 10 bases between them. Per the germline V gene, CDR1 is KGHSH and CDR2 is LQKENI.

This clone was detected only a few times. The chain is built from TRBV5-1 and TRBJ2-4; D perhaps matches TRBD2 (6 bases). V shed 0 bases and J shed 5 bases, with 21 bases lying between them. The CDR3 contains 18 residues. CDR1 is SGHRS, CDR2 YFSETQ, per germline. The CDR3 coding sequence is TGCGCCAGCAGCTTGGGACAGAGGGCTGGGGGGATGGAAAACATTCAGTACTTC. Translated: CASSLGQRAGGMENIQYF.

CDR3 loop: CAWSAEGAEKLFF. In DNA, the CDR3 is TGTGCCTGGAGTGCGGAGGGGGCGGAAAAACTGTTTTTT. This chain connects TRBV30 to TRBJ1-4; the match to TRBD1 covers 7 bases. The germline V gene encodes CDR1 GTSNPN and CDR2 SVGIG (reference sequence). The trim removed 1 base at V and 8 bases at J, leaving 4 bases unmatched. The CDR3 contains 13 residues.

A few counts support this clone. The chain has TRBV19 and TRBJ2-7; TRBD1 matches at 11 bases. This CDR3 has 15 residues. Germline V gives CDR1 LNHDA, CDR2 SQIVND (reference sequence). The junction had 3 bases not matched to a gene; V was cut back by 3 bases and J by 2 bases. The CDR3 sequence: CASSMGQGGTYEQYF. The CDR3 bases are TGTGCCAGTAGTATGGGACAGGGGGGGACCTACGAGCAGTACTTC. Based on the CDR3 plus reference TRBV19 and TRBJ2-7, the full variable domain is DGGITQSPKYLFRKEGQNVTLSCEQNLNHDAMYWYRQDPGQGLRLIYYSQIVNDFQKGDIAEGYSVSREKKESFPLTVTSAQKNPTAFYLCASSMGQGGTYEQYFGPGTRLTVT.

The chain couples TRBV18 to TRBJ2-1; 16 bases align to TRBD2. There are 18 residues in the CDR3. CDR1 and CDR2 (germline): KGHSH, LQKENI. Trimming took 2 bases from V and 3 from J; bases not matched to a gene: 4. The CDR3 nucleotides read TGTGCCAGCTCACCAGGGACTAGCGGGGGGGCAATCTACAATGAGCAGTTCTTC. Translated, it gives CASSPGTSGGAIYNEQFF. Filled out from reference TRBV18 and TRBJ2-1, the complete variable domain reads NAGVMQNPRHLVRRRGQEARLRCSPMKGHSHVYWYRQLPEEGLKFMVYLQKENIIDESGMPKERFSAEFPKEGPSILRIQQVVRGDSAAYFCASSPGTSGGAIYNEQFFGPGTRLTVL.

This clone was seen once. V is TRBV5-1 and J is TRBJ1-5; D uncertain. Trimming took 0 bases from V and 6 from J, leaving 10 bases between them. The V gene's germline CDR1 is SGHRS and CDR2 YFSETQ. This CDR3 contains 14 residues. The CDR3 DNA reads TGCGCCAGCAGCTTGGACCCAGTAATTCAGCCCCAGCATTTT. Translation: CASSLDPVIQPQHF.

The V and J genes are TRBV11-3 and TRBJ2-1, with 7 bases aligning to TRBD1. The germline V gene encodes CDR1 SGHNT and CDR2 YENEEA. The CDR3 spans 15 residues. The trim removed 1 base at V and 1 base at J, leaving 1 base unmatched. Written as DNA, the CDR3 is TGTGCCAGCAGCTTAGCGGGACAGTCCTACAATGAGCAGTTCTTC. It translates to CASSLAGQSYNEQFF. The complete variable domain, with remaining parts taken from reference TRBV11-3 and TRBJ2-1, reads EAGVVQSPRYKIIEKKQPVAFWCNPISGHNTLYWYLQNLGQGPELLIRYENEEAVDDSQLPKDRFSAERLKGVDSTLKIQPAELGDSAVYLCASSLAGQSYNEQFFGPGTRLTVL.

The sample holds one count of this clone. One end of the junction does not line up with germline, which may come from a read error. The rearrangement links TRBV11-2 to TRBJ2-5, with D perhaps matching TRBD2 (7 bases). In germline, CDR1 is SGHAT, CDR2 FQNNGV. The CDR3 has 13 residues. The CDR3 DNA sequence: TGTGCCAGCAGCTTAGATTTCGCGGGGGCCTGCCACTTC. Amino acid sequence: CASSLDFAGACHF.

V and J are TRBV15 and TRBJ1-3; D might be TRBD1 (6 bases). With 5 bases removed from V and 4 bases from J, the gap between germline ends came to 9 bases. The CDR3 loop spans 13 amino acids. The germline V gene encodes CDR1 LNHNV and CDR2 YYDKDF (reference sequence). The CDR3 region is CATSLQGGNTIYF. The DNA of the CDR3 is TGTGCCACCAGCTTACAGGGAGGAAACACCATATATTTT.

A few counts support this clone. The CDR3 DNA follows: TGTGCCAGTACCATGACTAGCGGGCGACTCGATGAGCAGTTCTTC. As protein: CASTMTSGRLDEQFF. The rearrangement uses TRBV19 and TRBJ2-1; 10 nucleotides agree with TRBD2. Germline values: CDR1 LNHDA, CDR2 SQIVND (reference sequence). With 7 bases clipped from V and 8 bases from J, the junction kept 11 bases outside the gene matches. The length of the CDR3 is 15 residues.

The chain employs TRBV7-8 and TRBJ2-5; TRBD2 matches 7 bases. CDR1 is SGHVS, CDR2 FQNEAQ, per germline. The CDR3 extends over 15 amino acids. V trimming: 1 base; J trimming: 5 bases; junction bases outside the gene matches: 7. CDR3 region: CASSLGRTRAETQYF. In nucleotides, the CDR3 is TGTGCCAGCAGCTTAGGTCGGACTAGGGCGGAGACCCAGTACTTC.

The V call is TRBV5-1, the J call TRBJ2-4; tentative D call: TRBD2 (5 bases). The CDR3 totals 14 residues. Between the trimmed V and J ends, which lost 3 bases and 5 bases, there was a span of 12 bases. CDR1 SGHRS and CDR2 YFSETQ come from the germline V gene. The CDR3 region is CASSYRGRENIQYF. The CDR3 coding sequence is TGCGCCAGCAGCTATCGCGGGCGTGAAAACATTCAGTACTTC.